Below, 28 T cell receptor beta chains from the same sample are listed, as sequenced in a study of T-cell reconstitution after alpha-beta-depleted transplantation in children. Unique molecular identifiers were built into the TCRbeta library. Each CDR3 protein gets one entry after TCRdb re-called the PCR reads with MiXCR. Of 180,000 or so distinct CDR3 sequences listed, 5% to 7.5% were seen once; the top ten hold about 5%. The sequencing here drew on PBMCs, taken before TCRalphabeta/CD19-depleted stem cell transplant. The source is a girl younger than two with combined immunodeficiency, due to receive a stem cell transplant.

This clonotype was seen more than once but under ten times. The chain combines TRBV7-2 with TRBJ2-7; D is ambiguous. The CDR3 has 14 amino acids. Germline CDR1 and CDR2: SGHTA and FQGNSA. The V gene lost 0 bases and the J gene lost 4 bases, with 10 bases spanning the gap. The CDR3 coding sequence is TGTGCCAGCAGCTTAGCGGTTGGAGAATACGAGCAGTACTTC. Encoded protein: CASSLAVGEYEQYF.

In this sample, this clonotype turned up many times. The rearrangement links TRBV28 to TRBJ2-5; D unresolved. Germline CDR1 reads MDHEN; CDR2 reads SYDVKM. Trimming cost V 3 bases and J 3 bases, with 8 bases left between them. The CDR3 is 13 amino acids. The CDR3 DNA reads as TGTGCCAGCAGTTTCGGTGCTGAAGAGACCCAGTACTTC. Protein product: CASSFGAEETQYF.

This clonotype was recorded at least ten times. This chain joins TRBV4-3 and TRBJ2-5; TRBD1 or TRBD2 may be the D gene (5 bases each). V lost 1 base and J 0 bases, leaving 12 bases between the germline ends. This CDR3 is 16 amino acids long. CDR1 and CDR2 from the germline V gene are LGHNA and YSLEER. The CDR3: CASSQVEGRYQETQYF. The CDR3 nucleotides read TGCGCCAGCAGCCAAGTCGAGGGACGGTACCAAGAGACCCAGTACTTC.

This clonotype has at least ten counts. The chain has TRBV7-9 and TRBJ2-1; TRBD1 is a possible D gene (6 bases). The germline V gene has CDR1 SEHNR and CDR2 FQNEAQ (reference sequence). CDR3 length: 12 amino acids. Deletions cut 2 bases from V and 9 bases from J, with 8 bases between. DNA for the CDR3: TGTGCCAGCAGCTTAAGCAGGGGTGAGCAGTTCTTC. Translated: CASSLSRGEQFF.

This clonotype was picked up many times. The rearrangement links TRBV28 to TRBJ2-3; a possible D gene is TRBD2 (6 bases). The V gene's germline CDR1 is MDHEN and CDR2 SYDVKM. The germline V and J ends were trimmed by 5 bases and 1 base, with 19 bases remaining between them. The CDR3 has 17 amino acids. In DNA form, the CDR3 reads TGTGCCAGCAGTCCCGGGAGAGGGATCCGAGGCACAGATACGCAGTATTTT. Residues: CASSPGRGIRGTDTQYF.

This clonotype was recorded at least ten times. CDR3 sequence (DNA): TGTGCCAGCAGCTCCCCGGCAGGGGGCGAATACGAGCAGTACTTC. As protein: CASSSPAGGEYEQYF. This chain links TRBV12-3 or TRBV12-4 with TRBJ2-7; 8 bases match TRBD1. The CDR3 runs to 15 residues. V trimming: 6 bases; J trimming: 4 bases; junction bases outside the gene matches: 11.

The sample holds many counts of this clonotype. The chain employs TRBV7-9 and TRBJ2-5; TRBD2 is a possible D gene (5 bases). Trimming stripped 5 bases from V and 0 bases from J, with 13 bases between. The germline V gene encodes CDR1 SEHNR and CDR2 FQNEAQ (reference sequence). The CDR3 is 15 amino acids. The CDR3 DNA reads as TGTGCCAGCAGCCCAAAGGAGGCCTACCAAGAGACCCAGTACTTC. This sequence encodes CASSPKEAYQETQYF.

At least ten counts were recorded for this clonotype. This chain uses TRBV4-3 with TRBJ1-2; 7 nucleotides agree with TRBD1. This CDR3 has 14 residues. Germline V gene sequence: CDR1 LGHNA, CDR2 YSLEER. V was clipped by 1 base and J by 6 bases; unmatched bases: 5. The CDR3 is CASSQGTGEDGYTF. The CDR3 DNA follows: TGCGCCAGCAGCCAAGGAACAGGGGAGGATGGCTACACCTTC.

This clonotype was seen ten or more times. The chain recombines TRBV13 with TRBJ2-7, with 9 bases matching TRBD1. J was trimmed by 3 bases and V by 5 bases; bases with no gene match: 14. CDR3 size: 17 residues. Germline CDR1 is PRHDT and CDR2 is FYEKMQ (reference sequence). In DNA form, the CDR3 reads TGTGCCAGCAGCCTGACATCCGGGACAGGGTTCGTCTACGAGCAGTACTTC. It specifies CASSLTSGTGFVYEQYF.

This clonotype was seen at least ten times. The V gene is TRBV27, the J gene TRBJ2-1, with D hard to call. The length of the CDR3 is 13 residues. Germline CDR1 MNHEY, CDR2 SMNVEV (reference sequence). The V gene lost 4 bases and the J gene lost 8 bases, with 12 bases spanning the gap. The DNA for the CDR3 is TGTGCCAGCAGTTCATATTTCGGGCATGAGCAGTTCTTC. The encoded protein is CASSSYFGHEQFF.

The rearrangement joins TRBV7-2 to TRBJ2-4; D is perhaps TRBD1 (6 bases). Trimming took 4 bases from V and 7 from J, leaving 20 bases between them. Germline V gives CDR1 SGHTA, CDR2 FQGNSA. The CDR3 contains 16 residues. The CDR3 sequence is CASSYLGQFLWNIQYF. The CDR3 coding sequence is TGTGCCAGCAGCTACCTCGGACAGTTTCTTTGGAACATTCAGTACTTC. Using reference TRBV7-2 and TRBJ2-4 for the parts outside the CDR3, the full variable domain is GAGVSQSPSNKVTEKGKDVELRCDPISGHTALYWYRQSLGQGLEFLIYFQGNSAPDKSGLPSDRFSAERTGGSVSTLTIQRTQQEDSAVYLCASSYLGQFLWNIQYFGAGTRLSVL.

This clonotype was observed many times. In DNA, the CDR3 is TGTGCCAGCAGTTTCTATCCGGACAGCGCTAACTATGGCTACACCTTC. Encoded protein: CASSFYPDSANYGYTF. The chain carries TRBV6-2 or TRBV6-3 and TRBJ1-2, with D perhaps matching TRBD1 (6 bases). The CDR3 runs 16 residues. Trimming removed 4 bases at V and 0 bases at J, with 15 bases between. The germline V gene has CDR1 MNHEY and CDR2 SVGEGT.

The sample holds many counts of this clonotype. This chain uses TRBV7-8 with TRBJ2-1, with 7 bases fitting TRBD1. V shed 1 base and J 6 bases; nucleotides not matched to a gene: 6. From germline, CDR1 is SGHVS and CDR2 FQNEAQ. This CDR3 is 15 amino acids long. CDR3 bases: TGTGCCAGCAGCTTAGGAGAAACAGGGGTCAATGAGCAGTTCTTC. Translating it yields CASSLGETGVNEQFF.

This clonotype was counted many times. The genes are TRBV6-2 or TRBV6-3 and TRBJ2-3; no definite D call. Germline-derived CDR1 and CDR2 are MNHEY and SVGEGT. The CDR3 has 11 amino acids. With 8 bases removed from V and 2 bases from J, the gap between germline ends came to 5 bases. The CDR3 protein is CASGNTDTQYF. The CDR3 DNA reads as TGTGCCAGCGGGAACACAGATACGCAGTATTTT.

To note about this clonotype: A much bigger clone sits one base away, suggesting this may be a read error. The CDR3: CATSGDYLWTDNQPQHF. The DNA for the CDR3 is TGTGCCACCAGCGGAGACTACCTTTGGACAGACAATCAGCCCCAGCATTTT. V and J are TRBV15 and TRBJ1-5, with D perhaps matching TRBD1 (6 bases). Per the germline V gene, CDR1 is LNHNV and CDR2 is YYDKDF (reference sequence). The CDR3 is 17 residues long.

The table lists this clonotype with many counts. The V call is TRBV12-3 or TRBV12-4, the J call TRBJ2-5; 8 positions agree with TRBD2. V trimming: 4 bases; J trimming: 1 base; junction bases outside the gene matches: 5. The CDR3 has 15 residues. The CDR3 sequence is CASSSREGGQETQYF. The CDR3 DNA is TGTGCCAGCAGTTCCCGGGAGGGGGGCCAAGAGACCCAGTACTTC.

This clonotype has at least ten counts. The V call is TRBV21-1, the J call TRBJ2-5. TRBV21-1 is flagged as a pseudogene. The CDR3 length is 16 residues. The CDR3 reads CASSKEEGMYQETQYF. The CDR3 DNA sequence: TGTGCCAGCAGCAAAGAGGAAGGGATGTACCAAGAGACCCAGTACTTC.

This clonotype was picked up many times. This chain links TRBV14 with TRBJ2-3; no clear D. Trimming removed 5 bases at V and 2 bases at J, with 8 bases between. CDR1 and CDR2 (germline): SGHDN, FVKESK. This CDR3 spans 13 amino acids. CDR3 region: CASSGQLTDTQYF. DNA of the CDR3: TGTGCCAGCAGCGGCCAGCTCACAGATACGCAGTATTTT. The complete variable domain, with remaining parts taken from reference TRBV14 and TRBJ2-3, reads EAGVTQFPSHSVIEKGQTVTLRCDPISGHDNLYWYRRVMGKEIKFLLHFVKESKQDESGMPNNRFLAERTGGTYSTLKVQPAELEDSGVYFCASSGQLTDTQYFGPGTRLTVL.

This clonotype was seen many times. The chain carries TRBV5-1 and TRBJ2-2, with D possibly being TRBD1 or TRBD2 (5 bases each). This CDR3 region has 18 residues. Deletions cut 2 bases from V and 0 bases from J, with 17 bases between. The germline V gene encodes CDR1 SGHRS and CDR2 YFSETQ. The CDR3: CASSLALAGGPNTGELFF. The CDR3, as DNA: TGCGCCAGCAGCTTAGCCCTAGCTGGGGGACCGAACACCGGGGAGCTGTTTTTT. The whole variable domain, remainder taken from reference TRBV5-1 and TRBJ2-2, is KAGVTQTPRYLIKTRGQQVTLSCSPISGHRSVSWYQQTPGQGLQFLFEYFSETQRNKGNFPGRFSGRQFSNSRSEMNVSTLELGDSALYLCASSLALAGGPNTGELFFGEGSRLTVL.

This clonotype was detected only a few times. The chain has TRBV29-1 and TRBJ2-4; TRBD1 aligns across 7 bases. Looked up from germline, CDR1 is SQVTM and CDR2 is ANQGSEA. The CDR3 runs 17 residues. Trimming cost V 5 bases and J 0 bases; bases outside gene matches: 13. This CDR3 reads CSVKRTGSTLAKNIQYF. CDR3 coding DNA: TGCAGCGTTAAAAGGACAGGATCGACCCTAGCCAAAAACATTCAGTACTTC.

Ten or more counts support this clonotype. V usage is TRBV28 and J usage is TRBJ2-7; 8 bases are shared with TRBD1. J was trimmed by 4 bases and V by 4 bases; bases with no gene match: 12. CDR1 and CDR2 from the germline V gene are MDHEN and SYDVKM. The CDR3 runs to 16 residues. In DNA, the CDR3 is TGTGCCAGCAGTTCAGGATACCGGGACAGGAATTACGAGCAGTACTTC. Amino acids: CASSSGYRDRNYEQYF.

In its sample, this clonotype was seen once. This may be a read error, as it is one base from a much larger clone. The genes are TRBV7-3 and TRBJ2-1; TRBD1 matches 9 bases. Germline V gene sequence: CDR1 SGHTA, CDR2 FQGTGA. The CDR3 length is 20 residues. The CDR3 reads CSSSLTPNPTGGEQYNEQFF. CDR3 in DNA: TGTTCCAGCAGCTTAACGCCGAACCCGACAGGGGGGGAACAATACAATGAGCAGTTCTTC.

This clonotype has ten or more counts. The chain links TRBV28 to TRBJ2-1; TRBD2 is a possible D gene (5 bases). Germline loops: CDR1 MDHEN, CDR2 SYDVKM. V was shortened by 3 bases and J by 5 bases, with 11 bases between the two germline ends. The CDR3 totals 14 residues. CDR3 sequence reads: CASSLEVSHNEQFF. In nucleotides, the CDR3 is TGTGCCAGCAGTTTGGAGGTTAGTCACAATGAGCAGTTCTTC. The full variable domain, completed using reference TRBV28 and TRBJ2-1, is DVKVTQSSRYLVKRTGEKVFLECVQDMDHENMFWYRQDPGLGLRLIYFSYDVKMKEKGDIPEGYSVSREKKERFSLILESASTNQTSMYLCASSLEVSHNEQFFGPGTRLTVL.

Only a few counts were recorded for this clonotype. This chain joins TRBV29-1 and TRBJ1-4, with D possibly TRBD1 on 5 matching bases. The CDR3 is made up of 12 amino acids. Looked up from germline, CDR1 is SQVTM and CDR2 is ANQGSEA. V lost 5 bases, J lost 4 bases, and 8 bases lay in between. The CDR3 nucleotides read TGCAGCGTTACGACAGATAATGAAAAACTGTTTTTT. Its protein is CSVTTDNEKLFF.

This rearrangement joins TRBV29-1 to TRBJ1-2, with D perhaps TRBD1 (6 bases). Trimming pared 0 bases from V and 4 bases from J, leaving 12 bases between. This CDR3 region has 14 residues. The germline gives CDR1 SQVTM, CDR2 ANQGSEA. CDR3 sequence reads: CSVEDQRGGYGYTF. The CDR3 coding sequence is TGCAGCGTTGAAGATCAAAGGGGGGGCTATGGCTACACCTTC. The full variable domain, with the rest looked up from reference TRBV29-1 and TRBJ1-2, is SAVISQKPSRDICQRGTSLTIQCQVDSQVTMMFWYRQQPGQSLTLIATANQGSEATYESGFVIDKFPISRPNLTFSTLTVSNMSPEDSSIYLCSVEDQRGGYGYTFGSGTRLTVV.

The chain uses TRBV18 and TRBJ2-1, with D tentatively TRBD2 (6 bases). CDR1 is KGHSH and CDR2 is LQKENI in the germline V gene. V was cut by 3 bases and J by 0 bases, with 9 bases left in between. The CDR3 covers 15 residues. CDR3 in amino acids: CASSPPGSSYNEQFF. In nucleotides, the CDR3 is TGTGCCAGCTCACCCCCCGGGAGCTCCTACAATGAGCAGTTCTTC.

This clonotype was observed a handful of times. The CDR3 sequence is CASSPGLRDYGYTF. CDR3 DNA sequence: TGCGCCAGCAGTCCAGGGCTCCGGGACTATGGCTACACCTTC. This rearrangement joins TRBV5-1 to TRBJ1-2; tentative D call: TRBD1 (5 bases). The CDR3 contains 14 residues. Trimming stripped 5 bases from V and 3 bases from J, with 14 bases between. Germline loops: CDR1 SGHRS, CDR2 YFSETQ. The variable domain in full, completed from reference TRBV5-1 and TRBJ1-2, reads KAGVTQTPRYLIKTRGQQVTLSCSPISGHRSVSWYQQTPGQGLQFLFEYFSETQRNKGNFPGRFSGRQFSNSRSEMNVSTLELGDSALYLCASSPGLRDYGYTFGSGTRLTVV.

This clonotype showed up many times. The chain employs TRBV6-9 and TRBJ2-1; D remains ambiguous. The CDR3 has 14 residues. Germline CDR1 reads MNHGY; CDR2 reads SVAAGI. Deletions cut 6 bases from V and 4 bases from J, with 13 bases between. The CDR3 spells CASRKGGPYNEQFF. In DNA, the CDR3 is TGTGCCAGCAGAAAGGGTGGGCCTTACAATGAGCAGTTCTTC.